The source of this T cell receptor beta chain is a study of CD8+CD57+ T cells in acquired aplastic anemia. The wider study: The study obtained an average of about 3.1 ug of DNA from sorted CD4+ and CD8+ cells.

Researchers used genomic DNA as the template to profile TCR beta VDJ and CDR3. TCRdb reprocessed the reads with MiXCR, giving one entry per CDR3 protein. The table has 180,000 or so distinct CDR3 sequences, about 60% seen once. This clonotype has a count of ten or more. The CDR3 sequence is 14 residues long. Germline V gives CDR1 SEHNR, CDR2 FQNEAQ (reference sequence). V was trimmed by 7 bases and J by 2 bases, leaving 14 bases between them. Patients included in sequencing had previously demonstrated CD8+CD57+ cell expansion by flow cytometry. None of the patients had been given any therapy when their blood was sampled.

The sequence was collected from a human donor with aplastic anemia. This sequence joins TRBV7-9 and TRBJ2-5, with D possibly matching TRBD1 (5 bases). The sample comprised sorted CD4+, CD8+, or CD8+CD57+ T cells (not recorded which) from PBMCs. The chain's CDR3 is CASTSGSLQETQYF. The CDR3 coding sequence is TGTGCCAGCACGTCAGGGTCCTTACAAGAGACCCAGTACTTC.